Below are 26 T cell receptor beta chains sequenced from a single sample in a study of shared clonotypes between healthy human individuals. Repertoires were generated with immunoSEQ multiplex PCR, while TCRdb's copy carries only in-frame clones and drops some. This sample yields approximately 350,000 clones, of which less than 85% are seen a single time; about a tenth belongs to the top ten. Specimen: memory CD4+ T cells sorted from blood. The sample's subset: CD45RA-negative fraction. The receptors shown here come from a man aged 25 to 45 in good health.

This clone has only a few counts. The rearrangement links TRBV30 to TRBJ2-7; TRBD2 matches at 9 bases. V lost 4 bases and J lost 3; bases outside the gene matches: 4. Germline V gene data show CDR1 as GTSNPN and CDR2 as SVGIG (reference sequence). CDR3 length: 13 amino acids. The CDR3 sequence: CAWKPSGNYEQYF. The DNA for the CDR3 is TGTGCCTGGAAGCCTAGCGGGAACTACGAGCAGTACTTC.

The J gene is TRBJ2-7, the V gene TRBV27, with D tentatively TRBD2 (5 bases). This CDR3 comprises 14 residues. From germline, CDR1 is MNHEY and CDR2 SMNVEV (reference sequence). V dropped 6 bases and J dropped 3 bases, with 15 bases sitting between them. The CDR3 coding sequence is TGTGCCAGCAGGATCCCGGGATCCCTCTACGAGCAGTACTTC. Protein product: CASRIPGSLYEQYF.

A single count supports this clone. This chain uses TRBV5-1 with TRBJ2-2; a possible D gene is TRBD1 (5 bases). V dropped 1 base and J dropped 0 bases, with 7 bases sitting between them. Germline V lookup: CDR1 SGHRS, CDR2 YFSETQ. The CDR3 contains 15 residues. The CDR3 sequence is CASSLTGPNTGELFF. For the CDR3, the DNA is TGCGCCAGCAGCTTGACAGGACCGAACACCGGGGAGCTGTTTTTT.

V gene TRBV27 combines with J gene TRBJ2-2; TRBD2 matches 10 bases. Germline CDR1 is MNHEY and CDR2 is SMNVEV (reference sequence). Germline trimming cut 5 bases from V and 8 bases from J; bases unmatched to any gene: 8. This CDR3 contains 15 residues. The CDR3 DNA follows: TGTGCCAGCAGTGGACTTAGCGGGAGGAGAGGGGAGCTGTTTTTT. It encodes CASSGLSGRRGELFF.

This clone appeared a single time. V gene TRBV27 combines with J gene TRBJ2-5; no definite D call. The CDR3 has 13 amino acids. Looked up from germline, CDR1 is MNHEY and CDR2 is SMNVEV (reference sequence). Deletions cut 6 bases from V and 5 bases from J, with 13 bases between. Written as DNA, the CDR3 is TGTGCCAGCAGGCGAAAAGTCTGGGAGACCCAGTACTTC. Translating gives CASRRKVWETQYF.

The rearrangement uses TRBV11-2 and TRBJ2-4; 7 nucleotides agree with TRBD1. Per germline, CDR1 SGHAT and CDR2 FQNNGV. V lost 5 bases, J lost 8 bases, and 9 bases stayed unmatched. The CDR3 loop spans 14 amino acids. CDR3 coding DNA: TGTGCCAGCAGCCAAGACAGGGCGGTAGACATTCAGTACTTC. Residues: CASSQDRAVDIQYF.

The chain joins TRBV10-3 to TRBJ2-7; D uncertain. Germline values: CDR1 ENHRY, CDR2 SYGVKD. V was pared by 10 bases and J by 0 bases, with 7 bases between. This CDR3 has 11 amino acids. The CDR3 sequence is CATATSYEQYF. The DNA of the CDR3 is TGTGCCACCGCCACCTCCTACGAGCAGTACTTC.

This clone was recorded a few times. The rearrangement uses TRBV19 and TRBJ1-2, with 7 bases identical to TRBD1. The CDR3 is 12 residues long. V lost 7 bases, J lost 2 bases, and 1 base stayed unmatched. The germline V gene encodes CDR1 LNHDA and CDR2 SQIVND (reference sequence). CDR3 loop: CASNRGNYGYTF. CDR3 sequence (DNA): TGTGCCAGTAACAGGGGAAACTATGGCTACACCTTC.

V is TRBV28 and J is TRBJ1-4; D is uncertain. Germline V gene lookup returns CDR1 MDHEN and CDR2 SYDVKM. This CDR3 is 12 amino acids long. Trimming removed 6 bases from V and 8 bases from J, with 10 bases in between. CDR3 coding DNA: TGTGCCAGCAGGGGGTACGAGGAAAAACTGTTTTTT. This codes for CASRGYEEKLFF.

The rearrangement joins TRBV2 to TRBJ2-2; D remains unclear. Germline CDR1 and CDR2: SNHLY and FYNNEI. The CDR3 extends over 12 amino acids. With 8 bases removed from V and 3 bases from J, the gap between germline ends came to 7 bases. The CDR3: CASGYYTGELFF. In DNA form, the CDR3 reads TGTGCCAGCGGGTACTACACCGGGGAGCTGTTTTTT.

This sequence joins TRBV7-6 and TRBJ2-7; 7 bases map to TRBD2. The CDR3 has 14 amino acids. Germline V lookup: CDR1 SGHVS, CDR2 FNYEAQ. The V segment lost 5 bases and the J segment 1 base; nucleotides outside the gene matches: 5. CDR3 loop: CASSRDYGSYEQYF. The CDR3 region has the DNA TGTGCCAGCAGCAGGGACTATGGGTCCTACGAGCAGTACTTC. Using reference TRBV7-6 and TRBJ2-7 for the parts outside the CDR3, the full variable domain is GAGVSQSPRYKVTKRGQDVALRCDPISGHVSLYWYRQALGQGPEFLTYFNYEAQQDKSGLPNDRFSAERPEGSISTLTIQRTEQRDSAMYRCASSRDYGSYEQYFGPGTRLTVT.

This clone was observed a few times. J is TRBJ2-3 and V is TRBV5-1; 9 nucleotides align to TRBD2. V trimming: 3 bases; J trimming: 1 base; junction bases outside the gene matches: 6. This CDR3 region has 16 residues. Germline-derived CDR1 and CDR2 are SGHRS and YFSETQ. The CDR3 loop reads CASSSKREARTDTQYF. CDR3 bases: TGCGCCAGCAGCTCTAAGCGGGAGGCCCGCACAGATACGCAGTATTTT.

V is TRBV4-3 and J is TRBJ2-2; D unclear. V was pared by 3 bases and J by 3 bases, with 14 bases between. The CDR3 covers 16 residues. The germline gives CDR1 LGHNA, CDR2 YSLEER. As DNA, the CDR3 is TGCGCCAGCAGCCAGATTAGTGGAGTGGACACCGGGGAGCTGTTTTTT. Translation gives CASSQISGVDTGELFF.

In regard to this clone: A clone one base away is much larger, so this may be a read error. The CDR3 loop is CANSFSANTGELFF. Here the CDR3 DNA reads TGTGCCAACAGTTTTTCGGCGAACACCGGGGAGCTGTTTTTT. The chain has TRBV28 and TRBJ2-2; D is unresolved. The CDR3 has 14 residues. Germline V gene data show CDR1 as MDHEN and CDR2 as SYDVKM.

The rearrangement joins TRBV19 to TRBJ2-1; D is possibly TRBD1 or TRBD2 (6 bases each). Germline V gene lookup returns CDR1 LNHDA and CDR2 SQIVND (reference sequence). The V end lost 3 bases, the J end lost 0 bases, and 21 bases lay between the germline ends. The CDR3 consists of 19 residues. CDR3 protein: CASSIKKGGRPSSYNEQFF. For the CDR3, the DNA is TGTGCCAGTAGTATTAAGAAGGGGGGACGCCCTAGCTCCTACAATGAGCAGTTCTTC. Based on the CDR3 plus reference TRBV19 and TRBJ2-1, the full variable domain is DGGITQSPKYLFRKEGQNVTLSCEQNLNHDAMYWYRQDPGQGLRLIYYSQIVNDFQKGDIAEGYSVSREKKESFPLTVTSAQKNPTAFYLCASSIKKGGRPSSYNEQFFGPGTRLTVL.

The chain recombines TRBV18 with TRBJ2-3; 11 bases agree with TRBD2. After removal of 3 bases from V and 2 bases from J, the junction contained 7 bases not matched to a gene. The CDR3 is 17 amino acids. Germline-derived CDR1 and CDR2 are KGHSH and LQKENI. For the CDR3, the DNA is TGTGCCAGCTCACCTACGAGGACTAGCGGGCACACAGATACGCAGTATTTT. Protein: CASSPTRTSGHTDTQYF. The variable domain in full, completed from reference TRBV18 and TRBJ2-3, reads NAGVMQNPRHLVRRRGQEARLRCSPMKGHSHVYWYRQLPEEGLKFMVYLQKENIIDESGMPKERFSAEFPKEGPSILRIQQVVRGDSAAYFCASSPTRTSGHTDTQYFGPGTRLTVL.

The chain carries TRBV14 and TRBJ1-4; no definite D call. The length of the CDR3 is 16 residues. In germline, CDR1 is SGHDN, CDR2 FVKESK. Trimming stripped 0 bases from V and 1 base from J, with 9 bases between. The CDR3 here is CASSQDHGVTNEKLFF. In nucleotides, the CDR3 is TGTGCCAGCAGCCAAGATCACGGGGTAACTAATGAAAAACTGTTTTTT.

The V gene is TRBV21-1, the J gene TRBJ2-4; the D call TRBD1 from the table was never checked on the DNA. TRBV21-1 is a recognized pseudogene. The CDR3 consists of 17 residues. In DNA, the CDR3 is TGTGCCAACCTAACGGACAGGGAGGCCCTAGCCAAAAACATTCAGTACTTC. Translation: CANLTDREALAKNIQYF.

This rearrangement joins TRBV5-1 to TRBJ2-1; possibly TRBD2 for D (5 bases). Germline V gives CDR1 SGHRS, CDR2 YFSETQ. The V gene lost 4 bases and the J gene lost 0 bases, with 11 bases spanning the gap. The CDR3 covers 15 residues. The CDR3: CASSRWESSYNEQFF. Written as DNA, the CDR3 is TGCGCCAGCAGCCGTTGGGAGAGCTCCTACAATGAGCAGTTCTTC.

J is TRBJ2-7 and V is TRBV2; 11 nucleotides line up with TRBD2. Germline loops: CDR1 SNHLY, CDR2 FYNNEI. The ends lost 7 bases at V and 6 bases at J; junction bases unmatched: 8. CDR3 length: 14 amino acids. This CDR3 reads CASKLTSGSVEQYF. For the CDR3, the DNA is TGTGCCAGCAAACTAACTAGCGGGAGCGTCGAGCAGTACTTC.

The chain has TRBV6-5 and TRBJ2-7; 9 bases map to TRBD1. The germline V gene has CDR1 MNHEY and CDR2 SVGAGI. V dropped 2 bases and J dropped 4; count of bases not matched to a gene: 9. This CDR3 spans 16 amino acids. In DNA, the CDR3 is TGTGCCAGCAGTTACAAGCTCCGGGACAGGGCTTACGAGCAGTACTTC. Encoded protein: CASSYKLRDRAYEQYF.

The chain uses TRBV25-1 and TRBJ1-5; D is undetermined. This CDR3 has 17 amino acids. With 3 bases removed from V and 0 bases from J, the gap between germline ends came to 15 bases. The germline V gene encodes CDR1 MGHDK and CDR2 SYGVNS. The CDR3 DNA follows: TGTGCCAGCAGTGATTTCCCCCGGACGGATAGCAATCAGCCCCAGCATTTT. Its protein is CASSDFPRTDSNQPQHF.

The chain employs TRBV6-6 and TRBJ1-1; no definite D call. The germline gives CDR1 MNHNY, CDR2 SVGAGI (reference sequence). This CDR3 spans 10 amino acids. Between the trimmed V and J ends, which lost 4 bases and 9 bases, there was a span of 6 bases. The CDR3 sequence is CASSSIQAFF. The CDR3 DNA reads as TGTGCCAGCAGTTCCATTCAAGCTTTCTTT.

The V gene is TRBV20-1, the J gene TRBJ1-2; unclear D gene. The V end was cut by 1 base, the J end by 8 bases, with 8 bases between. The CDR3 has 11 residues. The V gene's germline CDR1 is DFQATT and CDR2 SNEGSKA (reference sequence). Written as DNA, the CDR3 is TGCAGTGCTAGAGTATACCGGGGCTACACCTTC. Its translation: CSARVYRGYTF.

The V gene is TRBV2, the J gene TRBJ2-1; 10 nucleotides agree with TRBD2. The J segment lost 2 bases and the V segment lost 5 bases, leaving 9 bases of the junction unmatched. The CDR3 has 17 residues. In germline, CDR1 is SNHLY, CDR2 FYNNEI. CDR3 in DNA: TGTGCCAGCAGTCCATTCCTAGCGGGAGTGCCCTACAATGAGCAGTTCTTC. It translates to CASSPFLAGVPYNEQFF.

This clone was seen repeatedly, ten times or more. V usage is TRBV5-1 and J usage is TRBJ2-5; 7 bases fit TRBD2. J lost 1 base, V lost 5 bases, and 8 bases had no gene match. Looked up from germline, CDR1 is SGHRS and CDR2 is YFSETQ. The CDR3 consists of 15 residues. The chain's CDR3 is CASSSSGTSQETQYF. The CDR3 DNA reads TGCGCCAGCAGTTCTAGCGGAACATCCCAAGAGACCCAGTACTTC.